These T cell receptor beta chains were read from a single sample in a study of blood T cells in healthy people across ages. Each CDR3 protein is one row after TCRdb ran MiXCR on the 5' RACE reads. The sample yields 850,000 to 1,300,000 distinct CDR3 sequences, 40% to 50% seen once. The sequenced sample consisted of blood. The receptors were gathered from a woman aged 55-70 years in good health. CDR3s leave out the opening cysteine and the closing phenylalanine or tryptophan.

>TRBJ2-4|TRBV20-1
SALLAGAKNVQY
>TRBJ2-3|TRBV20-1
SASLASASTDTQY
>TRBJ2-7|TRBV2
ASRGTSGPWQY
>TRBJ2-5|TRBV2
ASSVPGLAGGPGQETQY
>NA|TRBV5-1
ASGAFETGDQETQY
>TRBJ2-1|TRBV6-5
ASSYFVRTSSYNEQF
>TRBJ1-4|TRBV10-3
AISDPGTANEKLF
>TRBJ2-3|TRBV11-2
ASSPPGWTDTQY
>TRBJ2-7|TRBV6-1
ASIERTGAYEQY
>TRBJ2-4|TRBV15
ATSRDRPGGKNIQY
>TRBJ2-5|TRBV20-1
SAPGDREETQY
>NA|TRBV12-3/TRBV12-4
ASSYGRGVHEQY
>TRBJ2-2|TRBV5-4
ASSYTTNTGELF
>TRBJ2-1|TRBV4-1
ASSQDRVPVGDEQF
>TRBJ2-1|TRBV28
ASLEAGAYNEQF
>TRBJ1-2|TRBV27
ASSRGIDIAYGYT
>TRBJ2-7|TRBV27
ASSFMSAAYEQY
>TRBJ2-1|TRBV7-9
ASSPQKSDEQF
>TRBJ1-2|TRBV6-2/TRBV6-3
ASSRVKGNYGYT
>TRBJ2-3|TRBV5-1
ASELETSGTDTQY
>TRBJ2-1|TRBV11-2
ASSVSTYSEQF
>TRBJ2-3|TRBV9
ASSARQGLTSGSPTDTQY
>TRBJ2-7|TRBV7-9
ASSSGTGAAYEQY
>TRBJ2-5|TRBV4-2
ASSQEALETQY
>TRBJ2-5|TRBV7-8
ASSTQTSGRKETQY
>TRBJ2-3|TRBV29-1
SVALRGLVTDTQY
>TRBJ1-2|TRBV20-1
SARDRVGPHT
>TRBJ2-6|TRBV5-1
ASSLTGQRSGANVLT
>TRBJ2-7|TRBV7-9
ASSLKGGPYEQY
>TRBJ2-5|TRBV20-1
SARDSRLARETQY
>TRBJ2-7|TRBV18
ASSPFRTGEDEQY
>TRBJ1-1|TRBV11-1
ASSPRQGAGTEAF
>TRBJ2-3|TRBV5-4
ASSLGPSGSKRDTQY
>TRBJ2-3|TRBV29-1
SVDKAIDTQY
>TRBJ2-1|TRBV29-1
SVRSSGQGFNEQF
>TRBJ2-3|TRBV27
ASSHPSGPVDTQY
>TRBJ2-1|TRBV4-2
ASSQEFSGNRNEQF
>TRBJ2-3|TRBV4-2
ASSQVARQGADTQY
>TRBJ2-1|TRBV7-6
ASSLRGSGSYNEQF
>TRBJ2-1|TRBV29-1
SVGTSGATYNEQF
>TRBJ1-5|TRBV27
ASSKQGGDQPQH
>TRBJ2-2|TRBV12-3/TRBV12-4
ASSLAPGELF
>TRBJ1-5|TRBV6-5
ASSYSRSAGARNQPQH
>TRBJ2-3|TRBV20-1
SATSGRGFTDTQY
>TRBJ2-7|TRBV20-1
SARDGGTPSGTQY
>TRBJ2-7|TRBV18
ASSPGGIAYEQY
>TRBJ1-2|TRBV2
ANRGLGGYT
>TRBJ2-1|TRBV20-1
SARVGTRVRDEQF
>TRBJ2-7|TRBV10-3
AISDRVSGSDYEQY
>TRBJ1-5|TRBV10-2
ASSEGDRVLGNQPQH
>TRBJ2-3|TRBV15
ATSPGRSDTQY
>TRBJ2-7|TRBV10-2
ASRTGHLPGEQY
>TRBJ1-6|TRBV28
ASSPTGGTDSPLH
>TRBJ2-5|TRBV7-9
ASSLQKYQETQY